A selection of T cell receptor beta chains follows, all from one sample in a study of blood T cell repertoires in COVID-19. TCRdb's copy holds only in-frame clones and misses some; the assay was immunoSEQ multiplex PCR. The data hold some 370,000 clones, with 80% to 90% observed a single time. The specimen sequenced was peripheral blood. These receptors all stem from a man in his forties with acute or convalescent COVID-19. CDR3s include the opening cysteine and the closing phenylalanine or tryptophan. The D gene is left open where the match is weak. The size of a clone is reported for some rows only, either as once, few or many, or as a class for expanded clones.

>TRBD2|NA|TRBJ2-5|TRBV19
TGTGCCAGTAGTATCGGGACTAGCGGTACAGAGACCCAGTACTTC
CASSIGTSGTETQYF
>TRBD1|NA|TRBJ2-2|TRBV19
TGTGCCAGCTCCACCGGACAGGGAGGCGGGGAGCTGTTTTTT
CASSTGQGGGELFF
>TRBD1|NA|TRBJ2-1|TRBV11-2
TGTGCCAGCAGCCGACAGGGGGGGAATGAGCAGTTCTTC
CASSRQGGNEQFF
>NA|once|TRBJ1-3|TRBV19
TGTGCCAGTAGGGGGGAGGACCCTACGGCATTTTTT
CASRGEDPTAFF
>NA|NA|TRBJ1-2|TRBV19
TGTGCCAGTAGTAACGTACAGGGTAGCTATGGCTACACCTTC
CASSNVQGSYGYTF
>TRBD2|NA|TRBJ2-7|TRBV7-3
TGTGCCAGCAGCATCTCGGGCGGGGGCTCCTACGAGCAGTACTTC
CASSISGGGSYEQYF
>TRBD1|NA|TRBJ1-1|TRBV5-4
TGTGCCAGCAGCTCCGGACAGGGGGTGGTAACTGAAGCTTTCTTT
CASSSGQGVVTEAFF
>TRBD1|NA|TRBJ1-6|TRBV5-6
TGTGCCAGCACCAGGGACAGTTATAATTCACCCCTCCACTTT
CASTRDSYNSPLHF
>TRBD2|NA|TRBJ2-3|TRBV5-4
TGTGCCGGAACTAGCGGGGGTTCCTTAGTAACAGATACGCAGTATTTT
CAGTSGGSLVTDTQYF
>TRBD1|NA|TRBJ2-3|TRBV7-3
TGTGCCAGCAGCCCGGACAGGGGAGTCACAGATACGCAGTATTTT
CASSPDRGVTDTQYF
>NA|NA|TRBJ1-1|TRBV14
TGTGCCAGCAGCCTTTGGGGGGACACTGAAGCTTTCTTT
CASSLWGDTEAFF
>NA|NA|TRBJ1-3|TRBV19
TGTGCCAGTAGTATGCAGCCAGGGTCAGGTGGAAACACCATATATTTT
CASSMQPGSGGNTIYF
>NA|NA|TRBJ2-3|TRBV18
TGTGCCAGCTCACCAACCAGCAGGGCAGGCACAGATACGCAGTATTTT
CASSPTSRAGTDTQYF
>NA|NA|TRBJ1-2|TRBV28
TGTGCCAGCAGTCTCCGGGGGGTCGGTCCTTATCATGGCTACACCTTC
CASSLRGVGPYHGYTF
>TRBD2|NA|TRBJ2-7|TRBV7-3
TGTGCCAGCAGCTTGGAAGGACTAGCGGGGATGTACGAGCAGTACTTC
CASSLEGLAGMYEQYF
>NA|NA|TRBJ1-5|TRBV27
TGTGCCAGCAGTCCTCAGGCCTACATGAGCAATCAGCCCCAGCATTTT
CASSPQAYMSNQPQHF
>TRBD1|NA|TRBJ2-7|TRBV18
TGTGCCAGCTCACTCGGGACAGGGGACGCCTACGAGCAGTACTTC
CASSLGTGDAYEQYF
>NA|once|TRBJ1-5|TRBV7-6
TGTGCCAGCAGCCGCGACCCCGGACAGAATCAGCCCCAGCATTTT
CASSRDPGQNQPQHF
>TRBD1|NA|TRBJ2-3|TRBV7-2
TGTGCCAGCAGTAATTGGGGGACAGGGATCCCAGATACGCAGTATTTT
CASSNWGTGIPDTQYF
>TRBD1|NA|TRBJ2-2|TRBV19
TGTGCCAGTAGTATCACAGGGGGCGGGACCGGGGAGCTGTTTTTT
CASSITGGGTGELFF
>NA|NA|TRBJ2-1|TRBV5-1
TGCGCCAGCAGCGTAGATTCCTCCTACAATGAGCAGTTCTTC
CASSVDSSYNEQFF
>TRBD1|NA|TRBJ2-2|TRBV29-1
TGCAGCGTGTCACAGGGGGCCGACACCGGGGAGCTGTTTTTT
CSVSQGADTGELFF
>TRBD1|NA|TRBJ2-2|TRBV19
TGTGCCACCTCGACAGGGGAGAACACCGGGGAGCTGTTTTTT
CATSTGENTGELFF
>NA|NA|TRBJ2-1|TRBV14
TGTGCCAGCAGCCAGGGTTCTCGGGGGGAGCAGTTCTTC
CASSQGSRGEQFF
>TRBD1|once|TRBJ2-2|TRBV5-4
TGTGCCAGCAGCTCCCGGACAGGGTACACCGGGGAGCTGTTTTTT
CASSSRTGYTGELFF
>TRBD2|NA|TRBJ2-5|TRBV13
TGTGCCAGCAGCTACAGCGGGGGCCAGATCTGGTTGTCCATGGCCTTAGAGACCCAGTACTTC
CASSYSGGQIWLSMALETQYF
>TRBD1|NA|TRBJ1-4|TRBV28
TGTGCCGGGGGGACAGGGGGCCCCCGTATAGAAAAACTGTTTTTT
CAGGTGGPRIEKLFF